Below, 5 T cell receptor beta chains from the same sample are listed, as sequenced in a study of blood T cell repertoires in COVID-19. Produced via immunoSEQ multiplex PCR; TCRdb's table is partial and in-frame only. Here the sample spans 210,000 or so clones, around 90% being singletons. Sequencing was carried out using peripheral blood. The receptors come from a woman aged 18-29 years who had recovered from COVID-19.

The V call is TRBV7-3, the J call TRBJ2-1, with D possibly being TRBD1 (6 bases). This CDR3 is 16 amino acids long. The germline V gene encodes CDR1 SGHTA and CDR2 FQGTGA. With 1 base removed from V and 9 bases from J, the gap between germline ends came to 19 bases. The CDR3, as DNA: TGTGCCAGCAGCTTAAAGCCGGGACACCCAGGTAGTGAGCAGTTCTTC. Its protein is CASSLKPGHPGSEQFF.

This clone occurred a few times. The rearrangement uses TRBV27 and TRBJ1-2; D gene ambiguous. This CDR3 contains 14 residues. Germline CDR1 MNHEY, CDR2 SMNVEV (reference sequence). V gave up 6 bases and J gave up 4 bases, with 15 bases separating them. The CDR3 sequence: CASRAGVVGYGYTF. CDR3 nucleotide sequence: TGTGCCAGCAGGGCAGGTGTTGTAGGCTATGGCTACACCTTC.

Turning to this clone: At one end, the junction sequence differs from germline, possibly due to a read error. The chain has TRBV25-1 and TRBJ1-2; TRBD1 might be the D (5 bases). Germline V gene lookup returns CDR1 MGHDK and CDR2 SYGVNS. The CDR3 length is 14 residues. Here the CDR3 reads CASSGLGANDGYTF. The CDR3, as DNA: TGTGCCAGCAGTGGATTAGGGGCTAACGATGGCTACACCTTC.

DNA of the CDR3: TGTGCCAGCACCAAAAAAAGGGACCGGGGGGAAGATACGCAGTATTTT. This sequence encodes CASTKKRDRGEDTQYF. This rearrangement joins TRBV25-1 to TRBJ2-3; TRBD2 matches at 7 bases. Germline CDR1 and CDR2: MGHDK and SYGVNS. V lost 7 bases to trimming and J lost 5 bases; unmatched junction nucleotides: 15. This CDR3 comprises 16 residues.

The genes are TRBV11-1 and TRBJ2-5; D might be TRBD2 (5 bases). With 8 bases removed from V and 5 bases from J, the gap between germline ends came to 9 bases. Germline V gives CDR1 SGHAT, CDR2 FQDESV (reference sequence). This CDR3 has 11 residues. The CDR3 loop reads CASRDYETQYF. As DNA, the CDR3 is TGTGCCAGCCGGGATTACGAGACCCAGTACTTC.